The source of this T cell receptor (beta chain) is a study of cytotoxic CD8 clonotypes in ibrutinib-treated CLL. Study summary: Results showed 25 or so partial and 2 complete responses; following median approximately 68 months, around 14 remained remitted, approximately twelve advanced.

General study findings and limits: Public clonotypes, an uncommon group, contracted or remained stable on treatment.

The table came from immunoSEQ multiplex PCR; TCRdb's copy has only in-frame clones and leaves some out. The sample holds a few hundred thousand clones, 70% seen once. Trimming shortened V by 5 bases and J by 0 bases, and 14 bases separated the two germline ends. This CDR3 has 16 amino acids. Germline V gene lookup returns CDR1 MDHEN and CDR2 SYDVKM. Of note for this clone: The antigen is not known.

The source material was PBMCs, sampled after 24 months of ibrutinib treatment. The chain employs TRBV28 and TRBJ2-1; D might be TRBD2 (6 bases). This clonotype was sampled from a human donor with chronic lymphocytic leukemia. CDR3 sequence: CASSLLASSSYNEQFF. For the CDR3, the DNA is TGTGCCAGCAGTCTTCTAGCGTCAAGCTCCTACAATGAGCAGTTCTTC.